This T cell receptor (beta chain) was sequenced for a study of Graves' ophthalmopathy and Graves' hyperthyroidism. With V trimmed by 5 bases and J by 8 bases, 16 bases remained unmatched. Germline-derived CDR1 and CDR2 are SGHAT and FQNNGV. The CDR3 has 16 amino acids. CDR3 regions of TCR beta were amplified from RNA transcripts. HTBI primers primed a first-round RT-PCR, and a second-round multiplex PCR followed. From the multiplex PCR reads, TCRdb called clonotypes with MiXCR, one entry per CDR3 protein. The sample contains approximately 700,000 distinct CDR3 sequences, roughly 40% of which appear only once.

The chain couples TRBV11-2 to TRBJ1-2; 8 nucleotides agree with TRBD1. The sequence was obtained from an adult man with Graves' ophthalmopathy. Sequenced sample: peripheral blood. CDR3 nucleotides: TGTGCCAGCAGCCAACGTTCAACAGGGGGGGCCGTCGGCTACACCTTC. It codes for CASSQRSTGGAVGYTF.